This T cell receptor (beta chain) was sequenced for a study of OX40 agonist ivuxolimab in advanced cancers. Overall study findings and caveats: The study found that CD8+ T cells averaged more expanded clones than CD4+.

Generated by immunoSEQ multiplex PCR, the TCRdb table keeps only in-frame clones and is missing some. This table has about 53,000 clones, about 88% appearing once. To note about this clone: Its specificity is unknown. This CDR3 is also generated by other DNA sequences in the sample.

V was shortened by 4 bases and J by 1 base, with 11 bases between the two germline ends. CDR3 length equals 14 residues. The germline V gene has CDR1 SGHNT and CDR2 YYREEE (reference sequence). The receptor's source is an adult with an advanced solid tumor such as melanoma, head and neck, liver or kidney cancer. The sequencing used CD4+ or CD8+ T cells sorted from blood, collected in a trial of the OX40 agonist ivuxolimab. The chain links TRBV5-4 to TRBJ1-1; D perhaps matches TRBD1 (5 bases). This CDR3 reads CASSDTGRNTEAFF. CDR3 nucleotide sequence: TGTGCCAGCAGCGATACAGGTCGGAACACTGAAGCTTTCTTT.